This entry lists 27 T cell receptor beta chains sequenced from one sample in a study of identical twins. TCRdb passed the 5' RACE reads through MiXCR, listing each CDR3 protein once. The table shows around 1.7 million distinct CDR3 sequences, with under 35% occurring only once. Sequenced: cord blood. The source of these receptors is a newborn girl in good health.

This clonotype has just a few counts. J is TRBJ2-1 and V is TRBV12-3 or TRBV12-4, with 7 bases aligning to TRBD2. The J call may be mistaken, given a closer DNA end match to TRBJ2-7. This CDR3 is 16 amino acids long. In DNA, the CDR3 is TGTGCCAGCACTCTCATGGGACTAAGCTCCTACAATGAGCAGTACTTC. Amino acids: CASTLMGLSSYNEQYF.

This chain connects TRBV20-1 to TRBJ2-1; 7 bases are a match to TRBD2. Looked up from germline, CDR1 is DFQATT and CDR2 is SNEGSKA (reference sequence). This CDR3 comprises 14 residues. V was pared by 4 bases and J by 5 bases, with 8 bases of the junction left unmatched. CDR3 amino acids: CSANQRGHDNEQFF. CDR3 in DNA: TGCAGTGCTAACCAGCGGGGCCACGACAATGAGCAGTTCTTC.

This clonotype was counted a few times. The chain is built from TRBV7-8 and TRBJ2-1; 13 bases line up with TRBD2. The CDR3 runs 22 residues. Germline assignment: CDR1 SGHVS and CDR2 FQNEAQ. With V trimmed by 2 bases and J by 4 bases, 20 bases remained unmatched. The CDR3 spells CASSLTPYPGLAGPDPYNEQFF. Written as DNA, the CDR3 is TGTGCCAGCAGCTTAACCCCCTATCCGGGACTAGCGGGGCCCGACCCATACAATGAGCAGTTCTTC.

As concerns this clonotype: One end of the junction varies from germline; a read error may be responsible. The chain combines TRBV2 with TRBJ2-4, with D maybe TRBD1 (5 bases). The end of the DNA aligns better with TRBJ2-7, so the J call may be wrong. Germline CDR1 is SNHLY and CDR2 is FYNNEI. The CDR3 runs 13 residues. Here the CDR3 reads CTSSRTSTYEQYF. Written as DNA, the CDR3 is TGTACCAGCAGTCGGACATCGACCTACGAGCAGTACTTC.

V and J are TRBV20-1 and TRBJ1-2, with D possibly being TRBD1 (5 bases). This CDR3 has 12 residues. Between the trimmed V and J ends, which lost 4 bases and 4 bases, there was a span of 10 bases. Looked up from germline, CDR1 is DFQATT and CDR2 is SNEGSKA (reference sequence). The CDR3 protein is CSAKPGAYGYTF. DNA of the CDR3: TGCAGTGCTAAGCCCGGGGCCTATGGCTACACCTTC.

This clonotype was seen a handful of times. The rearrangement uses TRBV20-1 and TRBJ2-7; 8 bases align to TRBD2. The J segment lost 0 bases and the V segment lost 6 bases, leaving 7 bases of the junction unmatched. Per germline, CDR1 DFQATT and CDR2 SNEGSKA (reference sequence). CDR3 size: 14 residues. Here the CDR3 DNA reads TGCAGTGCCTTCATAGCGGGACTCTCCTACGAGCAGTACTTC. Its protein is CSAFIAGLSYEQYF.

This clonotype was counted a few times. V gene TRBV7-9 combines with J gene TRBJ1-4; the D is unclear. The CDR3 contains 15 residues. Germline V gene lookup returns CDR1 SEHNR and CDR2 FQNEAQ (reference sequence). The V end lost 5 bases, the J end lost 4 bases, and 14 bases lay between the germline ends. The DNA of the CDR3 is TGTGCCAGCAGCCGGCCTCGGGAGTTTAATGAAAAACTGTTTTTT. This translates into CASSRPREFNEKLFF.

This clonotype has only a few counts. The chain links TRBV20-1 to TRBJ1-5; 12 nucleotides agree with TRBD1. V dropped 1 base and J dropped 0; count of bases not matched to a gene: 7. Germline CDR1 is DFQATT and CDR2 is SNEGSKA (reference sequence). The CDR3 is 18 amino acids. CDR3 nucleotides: TGCAGTGCTAGAGGGGACAGGGGGCAAACAGATAGCAATCAGCCCCAGCATTTT. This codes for CSARGDRGQTDSNQPQHF.

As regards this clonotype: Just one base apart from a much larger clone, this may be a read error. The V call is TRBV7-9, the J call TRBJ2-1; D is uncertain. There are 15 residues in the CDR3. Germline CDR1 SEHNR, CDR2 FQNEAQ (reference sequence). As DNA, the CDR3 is TGTGCCAGCAGCTTAGTATCTTGGTCCTACGATGAGCAGTTCTTC. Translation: CASSLVSWSYDEQFF. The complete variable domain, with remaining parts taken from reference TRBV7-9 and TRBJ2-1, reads DTGVSQNPRHKITKRGQNVTFRCDPISEHNRLYWYRQTLGQGPEFLTYFQNEAQLEKSRLLSDRFSAERPKGSFSTLEIQRTEQGDSAMYLCASSLVSWSYDEQFFGPGTRLTVL.

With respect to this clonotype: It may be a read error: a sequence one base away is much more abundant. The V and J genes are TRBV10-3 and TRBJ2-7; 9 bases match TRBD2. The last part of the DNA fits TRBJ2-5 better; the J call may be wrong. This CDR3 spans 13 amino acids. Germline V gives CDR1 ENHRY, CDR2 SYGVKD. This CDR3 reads CAIAGTSQGTQYF. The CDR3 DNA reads TGTGCCATCGCGGGGACTAGCCAAGGGACCCAGTACTTC.

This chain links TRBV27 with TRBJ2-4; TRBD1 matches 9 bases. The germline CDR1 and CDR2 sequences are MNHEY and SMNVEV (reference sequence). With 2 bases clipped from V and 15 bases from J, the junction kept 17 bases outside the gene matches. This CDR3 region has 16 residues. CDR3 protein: CASSLAMDRGHYERYF. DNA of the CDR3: TGTGCCAGCAGTTTAGCGATGGACAGGGGCCATTACGAGCGGTACTTC.

In DNA form, the CDR3 reads TGTGCCAGCAGCTATAGCGGGAGGAAGACCTTGATCGAGCAGTACTTC. It yields the protein CASSYSGRKTLIEQYF. The chain joins TRBV6-6 to TRBJ2-7; 10 nucleotides align to TRBD2. CDR3 size: 16 residues. Germline CDR1 and CDR2: MNHNY and SVGAGI (reference sequence). J gave up 6 bases and V 6 bases, and 14 bases lay outside the gene matches.

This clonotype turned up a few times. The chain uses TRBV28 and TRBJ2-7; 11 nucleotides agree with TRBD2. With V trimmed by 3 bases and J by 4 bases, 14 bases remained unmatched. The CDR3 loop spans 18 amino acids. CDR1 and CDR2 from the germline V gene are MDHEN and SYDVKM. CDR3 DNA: TGTGCCAGCAGTTTTCGGCCCCTCACTAGCGGGAGTTTGTACGAGCAGTACTTC. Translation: CASSFRPLTSGSLYEQYF. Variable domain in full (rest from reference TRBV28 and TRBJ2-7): DVKVTQSSRYLVKRTGEKVFLECVQDMDHENMFWYRQDPGLGLRLIYFSYDVKMKEKGDIPEGYSVSREKKERFSLILESASTNQTSMYLCASSFRPLTSGSLYEQYFGPGTRLTVT.

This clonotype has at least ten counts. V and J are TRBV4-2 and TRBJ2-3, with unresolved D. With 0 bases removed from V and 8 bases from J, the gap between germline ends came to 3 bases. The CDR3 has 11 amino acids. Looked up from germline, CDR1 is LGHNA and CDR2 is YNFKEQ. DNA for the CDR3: TGTGCCAGCAGCCAAGAGGGTACGCAGTATTTT. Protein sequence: CASSQEGTQYF.

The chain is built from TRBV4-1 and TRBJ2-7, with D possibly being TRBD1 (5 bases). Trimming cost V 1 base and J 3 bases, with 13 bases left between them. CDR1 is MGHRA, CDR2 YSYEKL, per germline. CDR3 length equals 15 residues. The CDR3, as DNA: TGCGCCAGCAGCCAAGTTGTCGGCAGGGTCTACGAGCAGTACTTC. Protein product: CASSQVVGRVYEQYF.

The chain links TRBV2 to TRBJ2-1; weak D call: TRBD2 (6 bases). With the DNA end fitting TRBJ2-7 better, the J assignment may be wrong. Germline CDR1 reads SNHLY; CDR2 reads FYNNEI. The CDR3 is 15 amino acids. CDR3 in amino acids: CASRVAASSYNEQYF. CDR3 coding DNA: TGTGCCAGCAGAGTAGCGGCGAGCTCCTACAATGAGCAGTACTTC.

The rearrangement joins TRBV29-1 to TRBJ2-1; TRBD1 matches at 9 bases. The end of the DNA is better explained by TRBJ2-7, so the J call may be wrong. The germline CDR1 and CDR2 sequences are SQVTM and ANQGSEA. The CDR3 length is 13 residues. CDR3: CSVLPGTGYEQYF. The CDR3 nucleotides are TGCAGCGTTCTGCCCGGGACAGGGTACGAGCAGTACTTC.

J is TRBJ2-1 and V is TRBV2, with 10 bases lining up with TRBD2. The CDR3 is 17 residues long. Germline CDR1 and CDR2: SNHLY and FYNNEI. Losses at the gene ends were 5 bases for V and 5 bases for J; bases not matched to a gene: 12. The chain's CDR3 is CASSISLAGVLNNEQFF. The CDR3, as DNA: TGTGCCAGCAGTATAAGCCTAGCGGGAGTTTTAAACAATGAGCAGTTCTTC.

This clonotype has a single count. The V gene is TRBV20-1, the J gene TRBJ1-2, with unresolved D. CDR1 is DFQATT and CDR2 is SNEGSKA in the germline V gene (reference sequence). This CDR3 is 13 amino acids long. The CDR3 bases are TGCACCACACTCCTAAAGGGTAGGAGTGGCTACACCTTC. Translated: CTTLLKGRSGYTF.

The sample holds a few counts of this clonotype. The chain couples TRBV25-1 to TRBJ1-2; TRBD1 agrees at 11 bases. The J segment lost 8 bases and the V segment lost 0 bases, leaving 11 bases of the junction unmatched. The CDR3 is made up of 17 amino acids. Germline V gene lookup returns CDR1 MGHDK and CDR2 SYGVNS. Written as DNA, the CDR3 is TGTGCCAGCAGTGAATATTTCGCGGACAGGGGGCTGAGAGGCTACACCTTC. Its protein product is CASSEYFADRGLRGYTF.

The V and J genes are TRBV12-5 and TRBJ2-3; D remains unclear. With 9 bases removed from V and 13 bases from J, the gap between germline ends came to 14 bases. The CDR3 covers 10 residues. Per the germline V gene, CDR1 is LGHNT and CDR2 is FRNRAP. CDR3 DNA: TGTGCTAGAACTCAGGAATTAGAGTATTTT. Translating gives CARTQELEYF.

The CDR3 protein is CASSYSGRHPYNEQFF. CDR3 nucleotides: TGTGCCAGCAGTTACTCGGGGCGGCATCCCTACAATGAGCAGTTCTTC. The chain carries TRBV6-5 and TRBJ2-1; maybe TRBD1 (5 bases). The CDR3 covers 16 residues. V was cut by 0 bases and J by 2 bases, with 11 bases left in between. Per germline, CDR1 MNHEY and CDR2 SVGAGI.

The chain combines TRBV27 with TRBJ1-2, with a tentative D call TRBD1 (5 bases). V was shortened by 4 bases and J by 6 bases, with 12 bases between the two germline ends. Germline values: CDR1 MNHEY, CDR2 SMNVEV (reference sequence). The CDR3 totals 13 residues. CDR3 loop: CASSSLWGDGYTF. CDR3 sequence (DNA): TGTGCCAGCAGTTCCCTTTGGGGGGATGGCTACACCTTC.

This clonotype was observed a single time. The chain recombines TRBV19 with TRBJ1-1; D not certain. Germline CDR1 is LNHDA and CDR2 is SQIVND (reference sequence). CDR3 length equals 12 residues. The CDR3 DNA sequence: TGTGTCAGCCGACCTAGGGAGGGTGAAGCTTTCTTT. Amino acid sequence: CVSRPREGEAFF.

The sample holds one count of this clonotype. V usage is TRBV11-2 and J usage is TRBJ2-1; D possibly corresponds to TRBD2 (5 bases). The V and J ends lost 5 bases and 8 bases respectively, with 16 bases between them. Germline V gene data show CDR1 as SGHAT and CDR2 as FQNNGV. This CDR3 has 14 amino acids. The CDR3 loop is CASSDWAKGDEQFF. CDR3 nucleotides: TGTGCCAGCAGCGACTGGGCGAAGGGAGATGAGCAGTTCTTC.

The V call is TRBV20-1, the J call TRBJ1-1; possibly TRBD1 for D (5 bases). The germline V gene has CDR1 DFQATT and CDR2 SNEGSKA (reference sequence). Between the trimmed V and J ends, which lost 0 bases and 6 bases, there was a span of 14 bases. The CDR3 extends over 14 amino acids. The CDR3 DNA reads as TGCAGTGCTAGAGATTACAAGGGGCGAGCTGAAGCTTTCTTT. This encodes CSARDYKGRAEAFF.

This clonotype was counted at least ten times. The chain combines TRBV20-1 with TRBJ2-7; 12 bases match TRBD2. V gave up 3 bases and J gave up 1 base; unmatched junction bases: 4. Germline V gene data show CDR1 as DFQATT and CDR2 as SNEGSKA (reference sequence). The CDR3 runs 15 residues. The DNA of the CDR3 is TGCAGTGCTAGCCCGACTAGCGGGAGTTCCTACGAGCAGTACTTC. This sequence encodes CSASPTSGSSYEQYF.